This T cell receptor (beta chain) is from a study of T-cell memory formation after mild COVID-19. Study-wide background: Largely donor-specific sequence clusters came from a couple of donors. General study results and limits: Pre-infection memory already had some responding clones, implying cross-reactive memory joined.

5'RACE with constant-segment primers built TCRalpha and TCRbeta cDNA libraries with UMIs. TCRdb independently ran MiXCR on the 5' RACE reads; one entry per CDR3 protein. Of about half a million distinct CDR3 sequences listed, approximately 18% are singletons. The CDR3 loop spans 13 amino acids. Trimming cost V 2 bases and J 3 bases, with 11 bases left between them. Germline assignment: CDR1 DFQATT and CDR2 SNEGSKA (reference sequence). This clonotype appeared a single time. Its cognate antigen is unknown. The receptor comes from an adult woman who had mild COVID-19 (a few samples of this study predate the infection). Cell type and time point are not known. Source material: PBMCs or a T cell subset sorted from them (not recorded which). The chain joins TRBV20-1 to TRBJ2-7, with D unresolved. The CDR3 sequence: CSARSPTGYEQYF. Written as DNA, the CDR3 is TGCAGTGCTAGATCGCCTACGGGCTACGAGCAGTACTTC.